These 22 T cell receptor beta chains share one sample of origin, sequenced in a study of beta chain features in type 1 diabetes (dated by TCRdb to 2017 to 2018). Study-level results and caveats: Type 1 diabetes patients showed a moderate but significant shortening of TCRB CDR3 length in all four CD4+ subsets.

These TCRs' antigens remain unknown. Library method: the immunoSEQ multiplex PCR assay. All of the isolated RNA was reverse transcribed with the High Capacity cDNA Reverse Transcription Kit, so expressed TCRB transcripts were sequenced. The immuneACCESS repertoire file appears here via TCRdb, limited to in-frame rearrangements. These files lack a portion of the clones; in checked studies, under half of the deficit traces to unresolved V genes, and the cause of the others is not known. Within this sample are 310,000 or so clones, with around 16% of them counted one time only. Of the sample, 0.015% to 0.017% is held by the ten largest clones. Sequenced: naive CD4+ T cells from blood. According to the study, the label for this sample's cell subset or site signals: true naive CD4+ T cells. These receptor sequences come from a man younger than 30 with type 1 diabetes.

The DNA for the CDR3 is TGTGCCAGCAGAGGCGGGAGTAACGCGCAGTATTTT. Residues: CASRGGSNAQYF. This chain joins TRBV6-6 and TRBJ2-3, with 7 nucleotides matching TRBD2. CDR1 and CDR2 from the germline V gene are MNHNY and SVGAGI (reference sequence). The ends lost 6 bases at V and 10 bases at J; junction bases unmatched: 7. The length of the CDR3 is 12 residues.

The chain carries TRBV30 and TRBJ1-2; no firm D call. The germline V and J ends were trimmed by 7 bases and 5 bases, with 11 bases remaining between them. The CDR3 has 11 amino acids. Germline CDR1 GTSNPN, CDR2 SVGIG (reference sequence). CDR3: CASERDYGYTF. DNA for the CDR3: TGTGCCTCCGAGCGAGATTATGGCTACACCTTC.

CDR3 region: CASSAGLAGTHQETQYF. The CDR3, as DNA: TGCGCCAGCAGCGCCGGACTAGCGGGGACCCACCAAGAGACCCAGTACTTC. This rearrangement joins TRBV5-1 to TRBJ2-5, with TRBD2 matching 12 bases. Germline V gene data show CDR1 as SGHRS and CDR2 as YFSETQ. J gave up 0 bases and V 4 bases, and 7 bases lay outside the gene matches. This CDR3 contains 17 residues.

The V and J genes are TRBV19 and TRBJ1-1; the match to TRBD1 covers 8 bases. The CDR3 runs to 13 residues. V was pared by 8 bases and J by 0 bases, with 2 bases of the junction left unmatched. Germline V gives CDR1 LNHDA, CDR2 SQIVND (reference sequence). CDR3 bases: TGTGCCAGTCGGGACAGGATGAACACTGAAGCTTTCTTT. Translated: CASRDRMNTEAFF.

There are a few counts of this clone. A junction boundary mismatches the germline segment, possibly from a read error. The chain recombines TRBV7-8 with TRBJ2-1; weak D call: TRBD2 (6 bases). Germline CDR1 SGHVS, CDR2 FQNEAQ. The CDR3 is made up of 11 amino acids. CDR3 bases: TGTTCCAGCGGGCCCTACAATGAGCAGTTCTTC. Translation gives CSSGPYNEQFF.

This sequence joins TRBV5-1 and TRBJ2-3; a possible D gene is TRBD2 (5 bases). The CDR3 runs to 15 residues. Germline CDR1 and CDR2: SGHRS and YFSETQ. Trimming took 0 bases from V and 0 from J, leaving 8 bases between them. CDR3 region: CASSLGLTSTDTQYF. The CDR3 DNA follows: TGCGCCAGCAGCTTGGGACTAACTAGCACAGATACGCAGTATTTT.

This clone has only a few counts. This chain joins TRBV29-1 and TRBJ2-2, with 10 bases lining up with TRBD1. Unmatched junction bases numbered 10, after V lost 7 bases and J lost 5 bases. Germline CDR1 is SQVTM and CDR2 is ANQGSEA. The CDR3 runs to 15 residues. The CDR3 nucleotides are TGCAGCGCCTCGGGACAGGGGCTTGAGACCGGGGAGCTGTTTTTT. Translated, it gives CSASGQGLETGELFF.

This CDR3 is CSVQFTWTGGVRAFF. CDR3 coding DNA: TGCAGCGTTCAATTTACATGGACAGGGGGCGTACGGGCTTTCTTT. This chain connects TRBV29-1 to TRBJ1-1, with 11 bases that match TRBD1. The CDR3 runs 15 residues. Trimming took 5 bases from V and 11 from J; bases not matched to a gene: 16. Germline CDR1 reads SQVTM; CDR2 reads ANQGSEA.

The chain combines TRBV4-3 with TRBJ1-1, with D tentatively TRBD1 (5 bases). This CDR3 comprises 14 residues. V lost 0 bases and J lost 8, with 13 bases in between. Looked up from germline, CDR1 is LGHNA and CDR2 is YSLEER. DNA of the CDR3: TGCGCCAGCAGCCAAGAAACGGGGGAGAAAGAAGCTTTCTTT. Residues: CASSQETGEKEAFF.

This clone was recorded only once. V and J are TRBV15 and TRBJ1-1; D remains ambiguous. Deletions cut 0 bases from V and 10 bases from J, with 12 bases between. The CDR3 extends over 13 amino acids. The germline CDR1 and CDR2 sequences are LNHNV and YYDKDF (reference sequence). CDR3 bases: TGTGCCACCAGCAGAGATCCTGCGGGGATAGCTTTCTTT. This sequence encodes CATSRDPAGIAFF. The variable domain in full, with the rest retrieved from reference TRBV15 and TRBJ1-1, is DAMVIQNPRYQVTQFGKPVTLSCSQTLNHNVMYWYQQKSSQAPKLLFHYYDKDFNNEADTPDNFQSRRPNTSFCFLDIRSPGLGDTAMYLCATSRDPAGIAFFGQGTRLTVV.

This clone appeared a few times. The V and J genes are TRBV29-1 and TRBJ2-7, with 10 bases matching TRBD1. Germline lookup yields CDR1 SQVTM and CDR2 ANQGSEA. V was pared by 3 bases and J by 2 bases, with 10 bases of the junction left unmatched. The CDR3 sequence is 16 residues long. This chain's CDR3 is CSVDTVRDRGTYEQYF. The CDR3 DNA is TGCAGCGTTGATACCGTCCGGGACAGGGGAACCTACGAGCAGTACTTC.

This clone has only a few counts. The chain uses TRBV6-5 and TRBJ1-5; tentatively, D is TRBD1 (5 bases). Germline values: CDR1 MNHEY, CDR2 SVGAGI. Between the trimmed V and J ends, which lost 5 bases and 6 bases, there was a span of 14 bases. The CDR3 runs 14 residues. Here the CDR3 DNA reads TGTGCCAGCAGTCCTCAGGGAAAGGGTCAGCCCCAGCATTTT. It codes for CASSPQGKGQPQHF.

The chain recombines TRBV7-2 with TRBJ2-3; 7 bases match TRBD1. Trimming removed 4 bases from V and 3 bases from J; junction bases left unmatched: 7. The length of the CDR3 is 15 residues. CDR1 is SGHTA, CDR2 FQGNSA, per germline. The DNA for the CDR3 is TGTGCCAGCAGCTCAGACAGGGTTAGTACAGATACGCAGTATTTT. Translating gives CASSSDRVSTDTQYF.

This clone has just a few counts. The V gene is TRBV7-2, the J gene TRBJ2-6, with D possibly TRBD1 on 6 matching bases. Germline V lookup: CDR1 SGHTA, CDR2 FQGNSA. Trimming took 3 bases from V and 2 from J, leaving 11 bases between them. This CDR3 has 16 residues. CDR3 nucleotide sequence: TGTGCCAGCAGCTTGGTACAGGGCCCTGGGGCCAACGTCCTGACTTTC. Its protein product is CASSLVQGPGANVLTF.

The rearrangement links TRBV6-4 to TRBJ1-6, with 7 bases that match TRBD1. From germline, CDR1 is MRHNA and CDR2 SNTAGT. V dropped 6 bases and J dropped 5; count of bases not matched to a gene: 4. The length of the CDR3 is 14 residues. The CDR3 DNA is TGTGCCAGCAGCGCGACAGGGCATAATTCACCCCTCCACTTT. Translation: CASSATGHNSPLHF.

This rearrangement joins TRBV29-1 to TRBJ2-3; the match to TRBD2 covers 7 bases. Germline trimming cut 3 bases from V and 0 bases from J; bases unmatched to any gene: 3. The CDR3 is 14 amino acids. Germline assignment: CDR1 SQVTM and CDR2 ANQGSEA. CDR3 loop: CSVDSGMSTDTQYF. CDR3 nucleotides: TGCAGCGTTGACAGCGGGATGAGCACAGATACGCAGTATTTT.

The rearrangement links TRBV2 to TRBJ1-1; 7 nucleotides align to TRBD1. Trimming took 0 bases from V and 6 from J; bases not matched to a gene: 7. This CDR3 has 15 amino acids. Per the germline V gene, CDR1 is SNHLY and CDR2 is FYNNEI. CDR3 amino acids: CASSEAPDRRSEAFF. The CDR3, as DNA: TGTGCCAGCAGTGAAGCGCCGGACAGGAGGTCTGAAGCTTTCTTT. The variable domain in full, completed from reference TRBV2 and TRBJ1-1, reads EPEVTQTPSHQVTQMGQEVILRCVPISNHLYFYWYRQILGQKVEFLVSFYNNEISEKSEIFDDQFSVERPDGSNFTLKIRSTKLEDSAMYFCASSEAPDRRSEAFFGQGTRLTVV.

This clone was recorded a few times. CDR3 coding DNA: TGTGCCAGCAGCAGGGGGCCGGTCAAATCTTACGAGCAGTACTTC. This encodes CASSRGPVKSYEQYF. The chain links TRBV5-4 to TRBJ2-7, with 7 nucleotides matching TRBD1. V lost 4 bases, J lost 4 bases, and 11 bases stayed unmatched. Germline V gives CDR1 SGHNT, CDR2 YYREEE (reference sequence). The CDR3 is made up of 15 amino acids. Full variable domain (outside the CDR3, taken from reference TRBV5-4 and TRBJ2-7): ETGVTQSPTHLIKTRGQQVTLRCSSQSGHNTVSWYQQALGQGPQFIFQYYREEENGRGNFPPRFSGLQFPNYSSELNVNALELDDSALYLCASSRGPVKSYEQYFGPGTRLTVT.

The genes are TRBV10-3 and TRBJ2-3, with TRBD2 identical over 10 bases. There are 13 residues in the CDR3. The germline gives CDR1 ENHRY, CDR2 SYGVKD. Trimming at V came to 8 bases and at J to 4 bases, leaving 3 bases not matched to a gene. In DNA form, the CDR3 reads TGTGCCATCGGCCTAGCGGGAGCAGATACGCAGTATTTT. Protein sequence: CAIGLAGADTQYF.

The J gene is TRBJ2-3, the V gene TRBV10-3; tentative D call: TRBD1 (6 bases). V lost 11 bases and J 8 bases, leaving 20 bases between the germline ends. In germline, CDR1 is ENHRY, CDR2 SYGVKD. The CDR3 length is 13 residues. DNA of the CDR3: TGTGCCTCATCCCGGGCACTAGGGGGTACGCAGTATTTT. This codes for CASSRALGGTQYF.

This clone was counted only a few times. CDR3 loop: CAWSFDGFEKLFF. In nucleotides, the CDR3 is TGTGCCTGGAGCTTCGACGGGTTCGAAAAACTGTTTTTT. J is TRBJ1-4 and V is TRBV30; D unresolved. Trimming left V 3 bases short and J 8 bases short, with 13 bases between. The CDR3 contains 13 residues. Per the germline V gene, CDR1 is GTSNPN and CDR2 is SVGIG (reference sequence).

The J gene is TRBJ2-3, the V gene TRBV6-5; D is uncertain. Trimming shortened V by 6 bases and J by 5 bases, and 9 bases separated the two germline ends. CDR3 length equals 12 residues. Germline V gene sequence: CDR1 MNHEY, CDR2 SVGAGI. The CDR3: CASSPSLDTQYF. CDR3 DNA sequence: TGTGCCAGCAGCCCCTCTCTAGATACGCAGTATTTT.